This T cell receptor (beta chain) was sequenced during a study of T-cell reconstitution after alpha-beta-depleted transplantation in children. Study observations and caveats: Recipient T cells and thymic progenitors that survived were the source of the high TCRbeta diversity seen at day 60 in some patients. A year had passed since transplant, and T-cell counts and diversity by then came mostly from newly produced T cells. After transplant, at about two months, alpha-beta T cells were reportedly derived from several hundred expanded graft clones.

Unique molecular identifiers were incorporated when the TCRbeta library was constructed. MiXCR, run by TCRdb on the PCR reads, gives a single entry per CDR3 protein. Found here are fewer than 550,000 distinct CDR3 sequences, over 9.5% of them singletons; the top ten hold about 2%. The CDR3 is 14 amino acids. V was pared by 2 bases and J by 4 bases, with 3 bases of the junction left unmatched. The germline V gene has CDR1 GTSNPN and CDR2 SVGIG (reference sequence). This clonotype was detected only a few times. The antigen remains unidentified. V and J are TRBV30 and TRBJ2-5, with 11 bases identical to TRBD2. The TCR sequence derives from a child aged 2-15 years with inherited bone marrow failure, due to receive a stem cell transplant. The material sequenced was PBMCs, taken before TCRalphabeta/CD19-depleted stem cell transplant. CDR3 protein: CAWSTGLAGETQYF. CDR3 coding DNA: TGTGCCTGGAGTACAGGACTAGCGGGAGAGACCCAGTACTTC. Full variable domain (remainder filled in from reference TRBV30 and TRBJ2-5): SQTIHQWPATLVQPVGSPLSLECTVEGTSNPNLYWYRQAAGRGLQLLFYSVGIGQISSEVPQNLSASRPQDRQFILSSKKLLLSDSGFYLCAWSTGLAGETQYFGPGTRLLVL.